Below, 29 T cell receptor beta chains from the same sample are listed, as sequenced in a study of blood T cell repertoires in COVID-19. Only in-frame clones appear in the TCRdb table, and some are missing; sequencing was by immunoSEQ multiplex PCR. The data hold 150,000 to 200,000 clones, with 80% to 90% observed a single time. Material: peripheral blood. The receptor source for this set is a woman between 70 and 85 years old with COVID-19, enrolled during active disease.

The chain joins TRBV19 to TRBJ1-5; 10 positions agree with TRBD1. J gave up 0 bases and V 3 bases, and 8 bases lay outside the gene matches. The CDR3 is 18 amino acids. Germline V gene data show CDR1 as LNHDA and CDR2 as SQIVND (reference sequence). The CDR3 loop reads CASSMTTGGAYSNQPQHF. The DNA of the CDR3 is TGTGCCAGTAGTATGACGACAGGGGGCGCCTATAGCAATCAGCCCCAGCATTTT. Supplemented by reference TRBV19 and TRBJ1-5, the full variable domain reads DGGITQSPKYLFRKEGQNVTLSCEQNLNHDAMYWYRQDPGQGLRLIYYSQIVNDFQKGDIAEGYSVSREKKESFPLTVTSAQKNPTAFYLCASSMTTGGAYSNQPQHFGDGTRLSIL.

This sequence joins TRBV7-3 and TRBJ2-3; D uncertain. V dropped 0 bases and J dropped 0 bases, with 7 bases sitting between them. Germline V CDR1 and CDR2: SGHTA, FQGTGA. The CDR3 consists of 15 residues. DNA of the CDR3: TGTGCCAGCAGCTTAACTGCTACTAGCACAGATACGCAGTATTTT. Translation gives CASSLTATSTDTQYF.

The V call is TRBV6-5, the J call TRBJ2-5; 7 bases match TRBD2. J gave up 5 bases and V 6 bases, and 6 bases lay outside the gene matches. The germline gives CDR1 MNHEY, CDR2 SVGAGI. This CDR3 is built from 13 residues. The CDR3 DNA sequence: TGTGCCAGCAGGGGGGGGTCGCGGGAGACCCAGTACTTC. Amino acids: CASRGGSRETQYF.

The J gene is TRBJ1-5, the V gene TRBV7-2; D call uncertain. The CDR3 is 14 amino acids. The germline CDR1 and CDR2 sequences are SGHTA and FQGNSA. Trimming pared 7 bases from V and 3 bases from J, leaving 13 bases between. CDR3 bases: TGTGCCAGCAACACTAACGGGGACAATCAGCCCCAGCATTTT. Translating it yields CASNTNGDNQPQHF.

V is TRBV5-4 and J is TRBJ2-3, with 7 bases identical to TRBD2. Trimming cost V 2 bases and J 2 bases; bases outside gene matches: 11. Per germline, CDR1 SGHNT and CDR2 YYREEE (reference sequence). The CDR3 sequence is 17 residues long. In DNA form, the CDR3 reads TGTGCCAGCAGCTTCGAGGGGAGGGGACCCAACACAGATACGCAGTATTTT. Amino acid sequence: CASSFEGRGPNTDTQYF. Full variable domain (remainder filled in from reference TRBV5-4 and TRBJ2-3): ETGVTQSPTHLIKTRGQQVTLRCSSQSGHNTVSWYQQALGQGPQFIFQYYREEENGRGNFPPRFSGLQFPNYSSELNVNALELDDSALYLCASSFEGRGPNTDTQYFGPGTRLTVL.

The rearrangement links TRBV10-3 to TRBJ2-5; D might be TRBD1 (7 bases). Trimming removed 6 bases at V and 2 bases at J, with 25 bases between. The CDR3 sequence is 18 residues long. Germline CDR1 and CDR2: ENHRY and SYGVKD. CDR3 DNA: TGTGCCATCAGAGGGACTTCCGGGACAGCTATAGAACAAGAGACCCAGTACTTC. It yields the protein CAIRGTSGTAIEQETQYF.

The chain has TRBV7-2 and TRBJ2-5; D not certain. The V and J ends lost 1 base and 5 bases respectively, with 11 bases between them. CDR3 size: 14 residues. The germline gives CDR1 SGHTA, CDR2 FQGNSA. CDR3 residues: CASSLEIVWETQYF. The CDR3 DNA reads as TGTGCCAGCAGCTTAGAAATAGTCTGGGAGACCCAGTACTTC.

This chain joins TRBV27 and TRBJ2-2; the D gene is possibly TRBD2 (6 bases). Germline V gene data show CDR1 as MNHEY and CDR2 as SMNVEV (reference sequence). The V end was cut by 5 bases, the J end by 5 bases, with 9 bases between. The CDR3 consists of 13 residues. CDR3 sequence reads: CASSGGGTGELFF. The CDR3 DNA is TGTGCCAGCAGTGGGGGAGGAACCGGGGAGCTGTTTTTT.

V gene TRBV7-3 combines with J gene TRBJ1-1; D unresolved. Germline V gene lookup returns CDR1 SGHTA and CDR2 FQGTGA. The ends were cut back, 2 bases at V and 0 bases at J, with 7 bases in the middle. The CDR3 extends over 14 amino acids. For the CDR3, the DNA is TGTGCCAGCAGCTTATTACGGGTGAACACTGAAGCTTTCTTT. It is translated as CASSLLRVNTEAFF. The full variable domain, its missing parts supplied by reference TRBV7-3 and TRBJ1-1, is GAGVSQTPSNKVTEKGKYVELRCDPISGHTALYWYRQSLGQGPEFLIYFQGTGAADDSGLPNDRFFAVRPEGSVSTLKIQRTERGDSAVYLCASSLLRVNTEAFFGQGTRLTVV.

The chain has TRBV5-8 and TRBJ1-4; 9 bases are shared with TRBD1. Germline CDR1 reads SGHTS; CDR2 reads YDEGEE. V lost 4 bases to trimming and J lost 7 bases; unmatched junction nucleotides: 8. The CDR3 extends over 15 amino acids. The DNA for the CDR3 is TGTGCCAGCAGCAAGGGGACAGGGAACGGTGAAAAACTGTTTTTT. It is translated as CASSKGTGNGEKLFF.

The chain is built from TRBV4-3 and TRBJ2-1, with TRBD2 matching 10 bases. There are 16 residues in the CDR3. Germline lookup yields CDR1 LGHNA and CDR2 YSLEER. Trimming at V came to 0 bases and at J to 9 bases, leaving 8 bases not matched to a gene. The DNA for the CDR3 is TGCGCCAGCAGCCAAGATTGGCTAGCGGGAGATGGTGAGCAGTTCTTC. This encodes CASSQDWLAGDGEQFF.

This rearrangement joins TRBV4-1 to TRBJ1-2; 9 positions agree with TRBD1. J lost 8 bases, V lost 2 bases, and 12 bases had no gene match. This CDR3 is built from 16 residues. The germline V gene has CDR1 MGHRA and CDR2 YSYEKL. This CDR3 is CASSQIGRQGEGGYTF. CDR3 DNA: TGCGCCAGCAGCCAAATTGGCCGACAGGGGGAGGGCGGCTACACCTTC.

This clone was observed once. The chain combines TRBV2 with TRBJ2-5, with 9 bases that match TRBD2. The CDR3 has 14 residues. Looked up from germline, CDR1 is SNHLY and CDR2 is FYNNEI. V gave up 4 bases and J gave up 5 bases; unmatched junction bases: 5. Here the CDR3 reads CASSVSSGKETQYF. As DNA, the CDR3 is TGTGCCAGCAGTGTATCTAGCGGGAAGGAGACCCAGTACTTC.

The V and J genes are TRBV28 and TRBJ2-7, with 7 bases matching TRBD2. Germline CDR1 is MDHEN and CDR2 is SYDVKM. This CDR3 is 16 amino acids long. The V gene end was trimmed by 4 bases and the J gene end by 3 bases; junction bases not matched to a gene: 12. The CDR3 nucleotides are TGTGCCAGCAGTTCTCGACGGGGCGGGAGTTTCTACGAGCAGTACTTC. This encodes CASSSRRGGSFYEQYF.

The chain carries TRBV10-2 and TRBJ1-1, with D possibly matching TRBD1 (5 bases). Trimming removed 6 bases at V and 1 base at J, with 9 bases between. The length of the CDR3 is 13 residues. The germline gives CDR1 WSHSY, CDR2 SAAADI. This CDR3 is CASRGRGNTEAFF. In DNA, the CDR3 is TGCGCCAGCAGGGGGCGCGGGAACACTGAAGCTTTCTTT.

The V call is TRBV11-3, the J call TRBJ2-1; 7 bases are a match to TRBD2. Germline values: CDR1 SGHNT, CDR2 YENEEA. V lost 5 bases, J lost 15 bases, and 16 bases stayed unmatched. The CDR3 is 14 residues long. The CDR3 coding sequence is TGTGCCAGCAGCCCTGGGGCGGGGGTCGCGATGCGGTTCTTC. It codes for CASSPGAGVAMRFF.

The chain joins TRBV24-1 to TRBJ2-7; D unclear. The germline V gene encodes CDR1 KGHDR and CDR2 SFDVKD. This CDR3 contains 12 residues. The germline V and J ends were trimmed by 4 bases and 1 base, with 4 bases remaining between them. CDR3 residues: CATSDGSYEQYF. CDR3 nucleotides: TGTGCCACCAGTGACGGTTCCTACGAGCAGTACTTC.

The chain links TRBV6-5 to TRBJ2-6; D gene unclear. Trimming left V 4 bases short and J 0 bases short, with 10 bases between. This CDR3 is built from 16 residues. Germline V gives CDR1 MNHEY, CDR2 SVGAGI. The CDR3 region is CASSLGRLSGANVLTF. In DNA form, the CDR3 reads TGTGCCAGCAGTTTGGGCCGCCTCTCTGGGGCCAACGTCCTGACTTTC.

V usage is TRBV29-1 and J usage is TRBJ1-3; TRBD1 matches at 7 bases. The CDR3 covers 13 residues. The V and J ends lost 4 bases and 4 bases, in that order; junction bases with no gene match: 4. CDR1 is SQVTM and CDR2 is ANQGSEA in the germline V gene. Here the CDR3 DNA reads TGCAGCGTTGTTCGACAGGGCGGAAACACCATATATTTT. Encoded protein: CSVVRQGGNTIYF.

This chain joins TRBV9 and TRBJ2-7, with 8 bases that match TRBD2. The germline V gene encodes CDR1 SGDLS and CDR2 YYNGEE. The junction had 2 bases not matched to a gene; V was cut back by 3 bases and J by 0 bases. This CDR3 has 14 residues. CDR3 protein: CASSGSGASYEQYF. The DNA of the CDR3 is TGTGCCAGCAGCGGTAGCGGGGCCTCCTACGAGCAGTACTTC.

CDR3: CASSLVAAYNEQFF. Here the CDR3 DNA reads TGTGCCAGCAGCTTAGTAGCGGCATACAATGAGCAGTTCTTC. The gene calls are TRBV7-6 and TRBJ2-1; tentatively, D is TRBD2 (6 bases). From germline, CDR1 is SGHVS and CDR2 FNYEAQ. This CDR3 contains 14 residues. Trimming cost V 1 base and J 4 bases, with 8 bases left between them.

This clone was recorded only once. The chain carries TRBV6-6 and TRBJ2-7; 7 bases are shared with TRBD2. CDR1 and CDR2 (germline): MNHNY, SVGAGI (reference sequence). This CDR3 has 14 residues. The J segment lost 3 bases and the V segment lost 7 bases, leaving 9 bases of the junction unmatched. CDR3 nucleotide sequence: TGTGCCAGCACAGCGGGACTCTTACACTACGAGCAGTACTTC. It is translated as CASTAGLLHYEQYF.

The rearrangement links TRBV7-9 to TRBJ2-7; 7 nucleotides align to TRBD1. Losses at the gene ends were 5 bases for V and 2 bases for J; bases not matched to a gene: 3. Germline values: CDR1 SEHNR, CDR2 FQNEAQ (reference sequence). CDR3 size: 13 residues. CDR3 loop: CASSPTGTYEQYF. CDR3 DNA: TGTGCCAGCAGCCCGACAGGGACCTACGAGCAGTACTTC.

V and J are TRBV24-1 and TRBJ2-3, with 11 bases matching TRBD2. V lost 2 bases to trimming and J lost 0 bases; unmatched junction nucleotides: 9. The germline V gene has CDR1 KGHDR and CDR2 SFDVKD. This CDR3 comprises 19 residues. The CDR3 DNA reads TGTGCCACCAGTGATTCGGGGACTAGCGGAACCCGTAGCACAGATACGCAGTATTTT. This gives the protein CATSDSGTSGTRSTDTQYF.

The V gene is TRBV4-2, the J gene TRBJ2-2; 7 nucleotides align to TRBD1. From germline, CDR1 is LGHNA and CDR2 YNFKEQ. The CDR3 length is 16 residues. J gave up 3 bases and V 4 bases, and 8 bases lay outside the gene matches. The CDR3 coding sequence is TGTGCCAGCAGCCCACAAAACGACAGGGACACCGGGGAGCTGTTTTTT. This codes for CASSPQNDRDTGELFF.

The CDR3 loop reads CASRDQGSKNIQYF. The CDR3 bases are TGTGCCAGCAGGGATCAGGGTTCCAAAAACATTCAGTACTTC. V and J are TRBV5-4 and TRBJ2-4, with D possibly matching TRBD1 (5 bases). Germline V gene sequence: CDR1 SGHNT, CDR2 YYREEE (reference sequence). V was cut by 5 bases and J by 2 bases, with 11 bases left in between. CDR3 length equals 14 residues.

The rearrangement links TRBV21-1 to TRBJ1-2; TRBD1 is the table's D call, not checked against the DNA. TRBV21-1 is listed as a pseudogene. The CDR3 loop spans 16 amino acids. CDR3 sequence: CASSKGPGQRNYGYTF. The CDR3 region has the DNA TGTGCCAGCAGCAAAGGCCCGGGACAGAGGAACTATGGCTACACCTTC.

Worth noting for this clone: The junction departs from germline at one end; a sequencing error may be responsible. V and J are TRBV6-5 and TRBJ2-7, with D perhaps TRBD1 (5 bases). The CDR3 is 14 amino acids. Germline loops: CDR1 MNHEY, CDR2 SVGAGI. CDR3 amino acids: CASSYSDTSYEQYF. Written as DNA, the CDR3 is TGTGCCAGCAGCTACTCGGACACCTCCTACGAGCAGTACTTC.

The chain is built from TRBV19 and TRBJ1-4; weak D call: TRBD1 (6 bases). This CDR3 has 16 residues. CDR1 is LNHDA, CDR2 SQIVND, per germline (reference sequence). The V gene lost 7 bases and the J gene lost 7 bases, with 22 bases spanning the gap. The CDR3 reads CASTLGGGAGGEKLFF. CDR3 nucleotide sequence: TGTGCCAGTACCCTTGGTGGGGGGGCCGGTGGTGAAAAACTGTTTTTT.